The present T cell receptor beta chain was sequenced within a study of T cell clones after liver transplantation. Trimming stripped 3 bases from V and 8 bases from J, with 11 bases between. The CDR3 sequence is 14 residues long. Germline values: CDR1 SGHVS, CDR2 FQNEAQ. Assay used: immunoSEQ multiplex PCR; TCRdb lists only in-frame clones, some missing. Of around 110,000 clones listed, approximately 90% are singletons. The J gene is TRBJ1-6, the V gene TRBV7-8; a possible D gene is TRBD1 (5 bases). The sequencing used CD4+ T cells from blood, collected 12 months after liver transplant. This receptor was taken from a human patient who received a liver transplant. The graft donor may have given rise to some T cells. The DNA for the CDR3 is TGTGCCAGCAGCTTGAGGGACGGGGATTCACCCCTCCACTTT. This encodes CASSLRDGDSPLHF. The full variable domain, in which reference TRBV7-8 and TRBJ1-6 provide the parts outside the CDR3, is GAGVSQSPRYKVAKRGQDVALRCDPISGHVSLFWYQQALGQGPEFLTYFQNEAQLDKSGLPSDRFFAERPEGSVSTLKIQRTQQEDSAVYLCASSLRDGDSPLHFGNGTRLTVT.